This T cell receptor (beta chain) was sequenced in a study of pediatric ulcerative colitis. About this clone: The target antigen is unknown.

Study-level points and caveats: Rectal repertoires separated controls, mild-moderate and acute severe colitis. Blood-rectal clonal overlap within each person was significantly higher in ulcerative colitis patients than controls. No controls had the two rectal clonotypes shared by ulcerative colitis patients.

During colonoscopy, one to two rectal pinch biopsies were collected. Generated by immunoSEQ multiplex PCR, the TCRdb table keeps only in-frame clones and is missing some. The table includes about 15,000 clones, roughly 70% detected once. Sequences were obtained from gut tissue. The origin of this receptor is a girl between 5 and 17 years old with moderate ulcerative colitis.

The CDR3 sequence: CASSESRGSQETQYF. The DNA for the CDR3 is TGCGCCAGCAGTGAGTCGAGGGGGAGCCAAGAGACCCAGTACTTC. The chain uses TRBV10-2 and TRBJ2-5; D is perhaps TRBD1 (6 bases). Trimming left V 0 bases short and J 1 base short, with 9 bases between. This CDR3 has 15 residues. Germline CDR1 WSHSY, CDR2 SAAADI.